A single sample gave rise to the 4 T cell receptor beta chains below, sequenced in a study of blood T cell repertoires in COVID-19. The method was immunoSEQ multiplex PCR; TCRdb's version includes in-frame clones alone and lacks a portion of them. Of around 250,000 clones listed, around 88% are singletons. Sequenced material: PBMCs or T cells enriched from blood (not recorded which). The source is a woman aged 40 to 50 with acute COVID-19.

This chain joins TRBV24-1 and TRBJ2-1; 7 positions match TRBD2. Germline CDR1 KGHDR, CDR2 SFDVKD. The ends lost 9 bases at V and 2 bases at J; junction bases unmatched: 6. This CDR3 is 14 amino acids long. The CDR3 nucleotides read TGTGCCACCTCACCCAGCGGGACCTACAATGAGCAGTTCTTC. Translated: CATSPSGTYNEQFF.

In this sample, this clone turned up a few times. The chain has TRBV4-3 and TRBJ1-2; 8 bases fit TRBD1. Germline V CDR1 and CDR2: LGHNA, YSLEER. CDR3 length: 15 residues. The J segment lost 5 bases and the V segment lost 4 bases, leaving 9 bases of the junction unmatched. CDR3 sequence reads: CASSPFDRGSYGYTF. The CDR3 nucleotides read TGCGCCAGCAGCCCTTTTGACAGGGGTTCGTATGGCTACACCTTC.

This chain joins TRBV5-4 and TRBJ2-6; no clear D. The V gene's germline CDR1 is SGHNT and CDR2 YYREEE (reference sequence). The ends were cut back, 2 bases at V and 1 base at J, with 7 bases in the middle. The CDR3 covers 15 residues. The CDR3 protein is CASSFYASGANVLTF. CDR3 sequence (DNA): TGTGCCAGCAGCTTCTATGCATCTGGGGCCAACGTCCTGACTTTC.

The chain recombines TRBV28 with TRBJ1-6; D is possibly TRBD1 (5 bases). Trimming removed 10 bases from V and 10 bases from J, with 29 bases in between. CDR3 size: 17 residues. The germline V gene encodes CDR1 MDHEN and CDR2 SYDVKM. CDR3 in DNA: TGTGCCACCGCAAGACCCGGGACTAGAGTGTCTAACTCACCCCTCCACTTT. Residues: CATARPGTRVSNSPLHF.